This T cell receptor beta chain appears in the sequencing data of a study of cytomegalovirus exposure and HLA in healthy donors. As for the study in general: Unique TCRs from HLA-typed donors, 65 million to 85 million of them, were held in an early data release. Of the donors genotyped, approximately 410 in all, about 82% fell in the Caucasian-associated ancestry cluster.

V lost 5 bases to trimming and J lost 4 bases, with 14 bases between them. Germline CDR1 reads LNHDA; CDR2 reads SQIVND (reference sequence). The CDR3 loop spans 14 amino acids. The primer mix had 60 Vbeta and 13 Jbeta primers. Clones were read by immunoSEQ multiplex PCR, and TCRdb kept only the in-frame ones, dropping some. The sample holds about 99,000 clones; about 77% are singletons and the top ten take around 3.6%. This clone was seen more than once but under ten times. Its specificity is unknown. Study-wide findings and caveats: The authors later linked a missense DCLRE1C variant to TCR beta V- and J-gene trimming.

The V gene is TRBV19, the J gene TRBJ1-1; D perhaps matches TRBD1 (6 bases). This receptor was identified in a man aged 40-49 years in good health and CMV-seronegative. Sequenced input: PBMCs. The CDR3 sequence is CASSPQGTGTEAFF. CDR3 bases: TGTGCCAGTAGTCCGCAGGGGACCGGCACTGAAGCTTTCTTT.